This T cell receptor (beta chain) came from a study of shared clonotypes between healthy human individuals. This clone was seen a single time. Its cognate antigen is unknown. Germline CDR1 SGHRS, CDR2 YFSETQ. Trimming removed 1 base at V and 6 bases at J, with 10 bases between. CDR3 length equals 13 residues. Measured with immunoSEQ multiplex PCR; TCRdb has only the in-frame clones, and not every one. The profile shows about 2.4 million clones, 93% of them singletons. Among the donors, all were Caucasian adults who lived in Nashville, Tennessee. Study results and limitations: Rarefaction curves obtained for sorted subsets showed sequencing incomplete despite large depth.

The gene calls are TRBV5-1 and TRBJ1-2; D ambiguous. This receptor was taken from a man aged 18-30 years in good health. Some clones in this sample may be carry-over from other donors' samples. Material for sequencing was naive CD4+ T cells from PBMCs. Subset described: CD45RA+ positively selected. The CDR3 coding sequence is TGCGCCAGCAGCTTGTGGGGAGTGGATGGCTACACCTTC. Residues: CASSLWGVDGYTF. The full variable domain, in which reference TRBV5-1 and TRBJ1-2 provide the parts outside the CDR3, is KAGVTQTPRYLIKTRGQQVTLSCSPISGHRSVSWYQQTPGQGLQFLFEYFSETQRNKGNFPGRFSGRQFSNSRSEMNVSTLELGDSALYLCASSLWGVDGYTFGSGTRLTVV.